This T cell receptor (beta chain) was documented in a study of T-cell memory formation after mild COVID-19. 5'RACE primed from the constant segment yielded TCR alpha and TCR beta cDNA libraries bearing sample barcodes and UMIs. TCRdb used MiXCR to reprocess the 5' RACE reads, holding one entry per CDR3 protein. The sample lists 550,000 to 600,000 distinct CDR3 sequences; around a sixth were seen once. As for this clonotype: The antigen remains unidentified.

Notes on the study in general: A balance of CD4 and CD8 characterized clones contracting day 15 to 85, whereas later expanders leaned CD4+.

From germline, CDR1 is SGHRS and CDR2 YFSETQ. The CDR3 sequence is 17 residues long. V lost 2 bases and J lost 0, with 15 bases in between. Sequencing was performed on PBMCs or a T cell subset sorted from them (not recorded which). The clonotype originates from an adult woman who had mild COVID-19 (a few samples of this study predate the infection). Cell type and time point are not known. The chain uses TRBV5-1 and TRBJ1-3; D might be TRBD1 (6 bases). The CDR3 reads CASSLDLRGFSGNTIYF. CDR3 bases: TGCGCCAGCAGCTTAGATTTGAGGGGGTTCTCTGGAAACACCATATATTTT. Together with reference TRBV5-1 and TRBJ1-3, the CDR3 gives the full variable domain: KAGVTQTPRYLIKTRGQQVTLSCSPISGHRSVSWYQQTPGQGLQFLFEYFSETQRNKGNFPGRFSGRQFSNSRSEMNVSTLELGDSALYLCASSLDLRGFSGNTIYFGEGSWLTVV.